This T cell receptor beta chain is from a study of T cell responses to AZD1222 COVID-19 vaccine. This clone has just one count. Its antigen is unknown. Whole-study findings and limits: Just 5 to 7 AZD1222 recipients tested seropositive at baseline. Nearly half of the spike-specific TCRs reportedly recognize variant regions that carry no mutations. Donors were largely white British and mainly female; clonal diversity was possibly underestimated. At 160-218 and 743-854, vaccine-associated CD4 TCRs were dominant, and they spanned spike.

TCRdb's copy holds only in-frame clones and misses some; the assay was immunoSEQ multiplex PCR. The repertoire holds about 190,000 clones, with roughly 88% as singletons. The receptor was isolated from an adult in good health. This specimen consisted of peripheral blood, obtained on day 0 of AZD1222 vaccination.

CDR3 residues: CASSLGGDGGYTEAFF. DNA of the CDR3: TGTGCCAGCAGTTTGGGGGGAGACGGCGGCTACACTGAAGCTTTCTTT. The gene calls are TRBV27 and TRBJ1-1; D may be TRBD1 (5 bases). V lost 3 bases and J 3 bases, leaving 17 bases between the germline ends. CDR1 and CDR2 (germline): MNHEY, SMNVEV (reference sequence). The CDR3 totals 16 residues.